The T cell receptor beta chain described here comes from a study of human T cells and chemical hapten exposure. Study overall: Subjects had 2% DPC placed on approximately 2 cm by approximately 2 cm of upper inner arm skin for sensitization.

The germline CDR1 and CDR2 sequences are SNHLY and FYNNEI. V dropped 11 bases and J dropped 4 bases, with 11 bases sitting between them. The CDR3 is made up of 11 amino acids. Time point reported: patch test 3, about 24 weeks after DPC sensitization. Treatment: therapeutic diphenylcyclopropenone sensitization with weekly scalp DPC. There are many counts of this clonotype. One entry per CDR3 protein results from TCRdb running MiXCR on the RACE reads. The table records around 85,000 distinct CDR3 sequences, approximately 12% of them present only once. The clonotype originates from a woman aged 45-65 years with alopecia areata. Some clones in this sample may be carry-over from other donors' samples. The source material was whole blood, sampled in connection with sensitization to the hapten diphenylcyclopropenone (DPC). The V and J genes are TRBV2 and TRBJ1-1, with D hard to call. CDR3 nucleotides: TGTGCCGCCGGCAGACCCACTGAAGCTTTCTTT. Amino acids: CAAGRPTEAFF.